Below, one TCR beta chain is given with its context. A process of 5'RACE template switching, which added a universal primer site and UMIs, was used to make TCR cDNA. A single record per CDR3 protein comes from TCRdb applying MiXCR to the 5' RACE reads. Of 40,000 or so distinct CDR3 sequences listed, roughly 7% are singletons. V lost 2 bases and J lost 2, with 11 bases in between. This CDR3 has 15 residues. Per germline, CDR1 SGHTA and CDR2 FQGTGA. This sample is drawn from a study of T cells after yellow fever vaccination. This clonotype was sampled from a man younger than 45 who received the YFV17D yellow fever vaccine. The chain is built from TRBV7-3 and TRBJ2-3; D unresolved. The sequencing here drew on CD8+ T cells not binding an NS4B(214-222) dextramer, sorted from PBMCs, taken 45 days after the yellow fever booster vaccination. For the CDR3, the DNA is TGTGCCAGCAGCTTATCTTCTAGTGACACAGATACGCAGTATTTT. Translation: CASSLSSSDTDTQYF.